This record covers a single T cell receptor beta chain. Its specificity is unknown. This record belongs to a study of T cells in localized non-small cell lung cancer. Findings and limits, study-wide: Out of the top 100 tumor clones, a median 57 were seen in adjacent lung. Uninvolved nearby lung showed the greatest T cell clonality, exceeding that found in tumor.

The germline V gene encodes CDR1 ENHRY and CDR2 SYGVKD. With 3 bases removed from V and 0 bases from J, the gap between germline ends came to 9 bases. This CDR3 is 14 amino acids long. Using immunoSEQ multiplex PCR, the repertoire was profiled, and TCRdb retains in-frame clones only, with some absent. The sample shows tens of thousands of clones, 70% to 90% of them seen only once. The receptor was derived from a man between 40 and 69 years old with stage II lung adenocarcinoma. The chain recombines TRBV10-3 with TRBJ2-7; no clear D. Sequenced here: PBMCs, sampled before any cancer treatment. DNA for the CDR3: TGTGCCATCAGTGATCTTCAGTTCTCCTACGAGCAGTACTTC. Translating gives CAISDLQFSYEQYF.